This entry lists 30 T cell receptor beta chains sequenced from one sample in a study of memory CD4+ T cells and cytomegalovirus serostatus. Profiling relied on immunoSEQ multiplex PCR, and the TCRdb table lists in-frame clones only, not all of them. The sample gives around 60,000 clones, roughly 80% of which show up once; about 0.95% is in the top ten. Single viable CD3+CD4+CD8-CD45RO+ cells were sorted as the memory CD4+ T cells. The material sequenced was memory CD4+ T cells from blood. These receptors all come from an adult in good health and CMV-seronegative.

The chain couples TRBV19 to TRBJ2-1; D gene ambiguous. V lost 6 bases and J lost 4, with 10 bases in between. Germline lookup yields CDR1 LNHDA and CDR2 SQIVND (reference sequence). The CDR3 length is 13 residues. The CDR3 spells CASRYEQYNEQFF. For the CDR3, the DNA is TGTGCCAGTAGATACGAGCAATACAATGAGCAGTTCTTC.

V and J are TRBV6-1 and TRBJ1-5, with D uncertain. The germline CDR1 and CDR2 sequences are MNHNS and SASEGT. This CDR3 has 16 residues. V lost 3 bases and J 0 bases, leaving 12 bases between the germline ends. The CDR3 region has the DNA TGTGCCAGCAGTGACTTATTCGCGTATAGCAATCAGCCCCAGCATTTT. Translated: CASSDLFAYSNQPQHF.

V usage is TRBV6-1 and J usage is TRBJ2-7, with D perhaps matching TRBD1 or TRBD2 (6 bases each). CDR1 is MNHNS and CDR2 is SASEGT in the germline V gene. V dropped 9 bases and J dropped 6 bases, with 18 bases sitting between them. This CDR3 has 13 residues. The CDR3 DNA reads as TGTGCCAGTTACGAGCCGGGGGCGGCCGAGCAGTACTTC. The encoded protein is CASYEPGAAEQYF.

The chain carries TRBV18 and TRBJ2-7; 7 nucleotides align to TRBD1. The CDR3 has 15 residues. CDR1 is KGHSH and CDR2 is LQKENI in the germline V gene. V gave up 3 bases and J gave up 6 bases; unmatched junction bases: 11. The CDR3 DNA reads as TGTGCCAGCTCACCGGACAGGTCGGCTACTGGCGAGCAGTACTTC. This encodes CASSPDRSATGEQYF.

As DNA, the CDR3 is TGTGCCAGCAGTTTATGGGGGAACAATGAGCAGTTCTTC. Protein product: CASSLWGNNEQFF. This chain links TRBV28 with TRBJ2-1; no reliable D call. Trimming pared 0 bases from V and 5 bases from J, leaving 5 bases between. This CDR3 has 13 residues. The V gene's germline CDR1 is MDHEN and CDR2 SYDVKM.

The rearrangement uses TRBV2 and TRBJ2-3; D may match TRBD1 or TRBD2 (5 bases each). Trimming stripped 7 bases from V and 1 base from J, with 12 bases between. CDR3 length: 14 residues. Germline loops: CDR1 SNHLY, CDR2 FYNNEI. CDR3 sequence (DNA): TGTGCCAGCAACGACGGGGACCGCACAGATACGCAGTATTTT. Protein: CASNDGDRTDTQYF.

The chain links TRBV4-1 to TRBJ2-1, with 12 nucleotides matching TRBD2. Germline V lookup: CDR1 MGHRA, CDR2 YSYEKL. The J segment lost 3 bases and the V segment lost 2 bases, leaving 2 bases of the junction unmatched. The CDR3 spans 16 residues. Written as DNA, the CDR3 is TGCGCCAGCAGCCAATCTAGCGGGGGGGGCTACAATGAGCAGTTCTTC. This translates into CASSQSSGGGYNEQFF.

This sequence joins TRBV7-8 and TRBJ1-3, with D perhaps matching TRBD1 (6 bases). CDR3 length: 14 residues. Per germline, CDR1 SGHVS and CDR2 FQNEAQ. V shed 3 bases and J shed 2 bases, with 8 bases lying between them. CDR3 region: CASSFSGAGNTIYF. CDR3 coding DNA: TGTGCCAGCAGCTTTTCAGGGGCTGGAAACACCATATATTTT.

CDR3 coding DNA: TGTGCCATCAGCGCAAGTGTCCGCTCTGGGGCCAACGTCCTGACTTTC. It encodes CAISASVRSGANVLTF. The chain is built from TRBV10-3 and TRBJ2-6; D uncertain. CDR1 and CDR2 from the germline V gene are ENHRY and SYGVKD. The length of the CDR3 is 16 residues. Trimming left V 6 bases short and J 0 bases short, with 12 bases between.

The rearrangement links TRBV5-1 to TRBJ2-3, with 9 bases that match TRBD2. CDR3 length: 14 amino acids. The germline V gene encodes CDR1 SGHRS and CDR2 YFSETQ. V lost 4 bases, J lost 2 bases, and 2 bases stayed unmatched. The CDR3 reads CASSAGGDTDTQYF. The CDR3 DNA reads TGCGCCAGCAGCGCGGGAGGGGACACAGATACGCAGTATTTT. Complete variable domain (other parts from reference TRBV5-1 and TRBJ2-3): KAGVTQTPRYLIKTRGQQVTLSCSPISGHRSVSWYQQTPGQGLQFLFEYFSETQRNKGNFPGRFSGRQFSNSRSEMNVSTLELGDSALYLCASSAGGDTDTQYFGPGTRLTVL.

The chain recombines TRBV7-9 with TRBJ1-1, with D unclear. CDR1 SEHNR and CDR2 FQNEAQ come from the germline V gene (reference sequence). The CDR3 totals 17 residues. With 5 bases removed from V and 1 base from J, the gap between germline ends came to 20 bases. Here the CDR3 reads CASSARVGGLGNTEAFF. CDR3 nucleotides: TGTGCCAGCAGCGCCCGCGTGGGCGGGTTGGGGAACACTGAAGCTTTCTTT.

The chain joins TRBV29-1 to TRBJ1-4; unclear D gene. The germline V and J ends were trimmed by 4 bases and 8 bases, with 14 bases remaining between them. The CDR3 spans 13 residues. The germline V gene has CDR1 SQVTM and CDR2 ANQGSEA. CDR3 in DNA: TGCAGCGTTGTAGCAACGGCGGGAGAAAAACTGTTTTTT. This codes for CSVVATAGEKLFF.

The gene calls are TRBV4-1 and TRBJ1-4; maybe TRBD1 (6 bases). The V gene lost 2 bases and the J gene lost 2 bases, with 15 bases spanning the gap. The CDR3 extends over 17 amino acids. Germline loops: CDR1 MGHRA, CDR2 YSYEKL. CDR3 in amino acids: CASSQRQGSFTNEKLFF. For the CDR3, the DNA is TGCGCCAGCAGCCAACGGCAGGGGAGTTTCACTAATGAAAAACTGTTTTTT.

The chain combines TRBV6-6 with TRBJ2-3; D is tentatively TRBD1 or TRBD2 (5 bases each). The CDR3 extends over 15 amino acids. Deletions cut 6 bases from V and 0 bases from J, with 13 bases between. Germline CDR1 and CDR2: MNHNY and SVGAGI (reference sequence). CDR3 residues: CASSALRGSTDTQYF. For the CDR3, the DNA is TGTGCCAGCAGCGCTCTGAGGGGAAGCACAGATACGCAGTATTTT.

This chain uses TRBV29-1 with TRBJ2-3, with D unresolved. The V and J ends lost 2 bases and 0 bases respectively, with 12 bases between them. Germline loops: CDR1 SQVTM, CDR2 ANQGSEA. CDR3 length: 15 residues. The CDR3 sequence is CSVENTLTSTDTQYF. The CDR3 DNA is TGCAGCGTTGAAAATACGCTTACTAGCACAGATACGCAGTATTTT.

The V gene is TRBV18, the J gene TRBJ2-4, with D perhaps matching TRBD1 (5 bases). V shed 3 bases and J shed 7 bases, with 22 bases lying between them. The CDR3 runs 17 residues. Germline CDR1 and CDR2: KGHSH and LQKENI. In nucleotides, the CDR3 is TGTGCCAGCTCACCGCAGGAGAACAGACTCGCAGGGAACATTCAGTACTTC. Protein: CASSPQENRLAGNIQYF.

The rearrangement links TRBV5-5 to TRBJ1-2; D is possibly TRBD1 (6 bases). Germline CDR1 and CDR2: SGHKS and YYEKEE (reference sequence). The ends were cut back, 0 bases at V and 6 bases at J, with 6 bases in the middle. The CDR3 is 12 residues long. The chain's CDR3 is CASSLDRDGYTF. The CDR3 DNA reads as TGTGCCAGCAGCTTGGACAGGGATGGCTACACCTTC. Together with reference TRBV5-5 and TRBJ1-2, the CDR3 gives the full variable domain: DAGVTQSPTHLIKTRGQQVTLRCSPISGHKSVSWYQQVLGQGPQFIFQYYEKEERGRGNFPDRFSARQFPNYSSELNVNALLLGDSALYLCASSLDRDGYTFGSGTRLTVV.

CDR3 nucleotide sequence: TGTGCCAGCAGGATGTACGGGGAGACCCAGTACTTC. It encodes CASRMYGETQYF. The chain uses TRBV28 and TRBJ2-5; D not resolved. The CDR3 covers 12 residues. Per the germline V gene, CDR1 is MDHEN and CDR2 is SYDVKM. Trimming cost V 6 bases and J 5 bases, with 10 bases left between them.

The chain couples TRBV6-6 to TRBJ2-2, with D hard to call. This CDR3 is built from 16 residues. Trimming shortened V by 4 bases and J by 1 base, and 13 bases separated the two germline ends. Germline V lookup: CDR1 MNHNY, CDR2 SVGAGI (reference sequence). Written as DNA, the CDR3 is TGTGCCAGCAGTTCCCGTCCCAGGATGAACACCGGGGAGCTGTTTTTT. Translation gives CASSSRPRMNTGELFF.

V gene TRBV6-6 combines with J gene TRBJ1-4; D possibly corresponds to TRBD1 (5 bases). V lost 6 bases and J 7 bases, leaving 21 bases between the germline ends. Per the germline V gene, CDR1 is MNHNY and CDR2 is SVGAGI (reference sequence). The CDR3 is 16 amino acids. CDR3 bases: TGTGCCAGCAGCCCCCTCTCGGGGGTAACTGCTGAAAAACTGTTTTTT. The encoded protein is CASSPLSGVTAEKLFF.

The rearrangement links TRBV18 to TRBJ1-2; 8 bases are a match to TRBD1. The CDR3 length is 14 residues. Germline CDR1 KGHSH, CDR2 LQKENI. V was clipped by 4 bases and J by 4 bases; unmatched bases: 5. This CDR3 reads CASSQDRVGYGYTF. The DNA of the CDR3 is TGTGCCAGCTCACAGGACAGGGTGGGCTATGGCTACACCTTC. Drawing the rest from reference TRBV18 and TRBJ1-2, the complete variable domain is NAGVMQNPRHLVRRRGQEARLRCSPMKGHSHVYWYRQLPEEGLKFMVYLQKENIIDESGMPKERFSAEFPKEGPSILRIQQVVRGDSAAYFCASSQDRVGYGYTFGSGTRLTVV.

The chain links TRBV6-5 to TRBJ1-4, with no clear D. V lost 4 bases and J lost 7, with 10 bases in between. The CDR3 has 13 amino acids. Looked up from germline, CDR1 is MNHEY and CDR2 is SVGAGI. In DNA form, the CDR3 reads TGTGCCAGCAGTTCGCGACTTACTGAAAAACTGTTTTTT. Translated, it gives CASSSRLTEKLFF.

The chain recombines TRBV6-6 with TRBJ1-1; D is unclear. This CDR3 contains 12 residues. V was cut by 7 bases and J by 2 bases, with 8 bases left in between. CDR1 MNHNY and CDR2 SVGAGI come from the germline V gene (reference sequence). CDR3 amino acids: CASTPPNTEAFF. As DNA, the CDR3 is TGTGCCAGCACCCCACCCAACACTGAAGCTTTCTTT.

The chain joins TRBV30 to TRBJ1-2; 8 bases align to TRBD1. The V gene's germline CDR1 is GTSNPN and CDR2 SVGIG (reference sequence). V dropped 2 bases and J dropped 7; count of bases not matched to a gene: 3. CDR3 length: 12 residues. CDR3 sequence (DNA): TGTGCCTGGAGTCCGACAGGGGTTGGCTACACCTTC. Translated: CAWSPTGVGYTF.

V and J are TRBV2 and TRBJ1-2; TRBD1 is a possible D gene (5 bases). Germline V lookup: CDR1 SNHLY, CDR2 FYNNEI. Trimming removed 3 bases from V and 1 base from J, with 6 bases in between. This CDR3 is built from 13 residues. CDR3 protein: CASSEGDNYGYTF. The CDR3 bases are TGTGCCAGCAGTGAGGGGGATAACTATGGCTACACCTTC.

CDR3 coding DNA: TGTGCCAGCAGCCTCTCACATTATTCACCCCTCCACTTT. This encodes CASSLSHYSPLHF. This chain links TRBV11-2 with TRBJ1-6; D remains ambiguous. Germline CDR1 reads SGHAT; CDR2 reads FQNNGV. Trimming left V 5 bases short and J 8 bases short, with 10 bases between. The CDR3 contains 13 residues. The whole variable domain, remainder taken from reference TRBV11-2 and TRBJ1-6, is EAGVAQSPRYKIIEKRQSVAFWCNPISGHATLYWYQQILGQGPKLLIQFQNNGVVDDSQLPKDRFSAERLKGVDSTLKIQPAKLEDSAVYLCASSLSHYSPLHFGNGTRLTVT.

In DNA, the CDR3 is TGTGCCAGCAGCTCGGCCACAGGGAGTGAAAAACTGTTTTTT. Protein: CASSSATGSEKLFF. The genes are TRBV6-5 and TRBJ1-4; a weak D match, TRBD1 (6 bases). V gave up 6 bases and J gave up 7 bases, with 15 bases separating them. This CDR3 region has 14 residues. Germline V lookup: CDR1 MNHEY, CDR2 SVGAGI.

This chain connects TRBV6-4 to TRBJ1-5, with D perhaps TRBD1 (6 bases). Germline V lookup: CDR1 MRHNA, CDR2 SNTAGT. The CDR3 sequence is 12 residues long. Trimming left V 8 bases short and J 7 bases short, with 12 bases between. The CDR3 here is CASVRGDQPQHF. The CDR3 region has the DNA TGTGCCAGCGTAAGGGGGGACCAGCCCCAGCATTTT.

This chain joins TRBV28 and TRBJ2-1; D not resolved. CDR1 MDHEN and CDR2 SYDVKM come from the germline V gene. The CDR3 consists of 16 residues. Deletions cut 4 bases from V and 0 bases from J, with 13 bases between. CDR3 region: CASSSYLASSYNEQFF. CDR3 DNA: TGTGCCAGCAGTTCCTACTTAGCAAGCTCCTACAATGAGCAGTTCTTC.

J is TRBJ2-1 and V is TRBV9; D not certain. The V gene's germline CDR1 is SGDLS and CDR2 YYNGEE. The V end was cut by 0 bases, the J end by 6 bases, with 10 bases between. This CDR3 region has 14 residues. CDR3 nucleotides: TGTGCCAGCAGCGTAGCGGTACTGGGCAATGAGCAGTTCTTC. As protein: CASSVAVLGNEQFF.